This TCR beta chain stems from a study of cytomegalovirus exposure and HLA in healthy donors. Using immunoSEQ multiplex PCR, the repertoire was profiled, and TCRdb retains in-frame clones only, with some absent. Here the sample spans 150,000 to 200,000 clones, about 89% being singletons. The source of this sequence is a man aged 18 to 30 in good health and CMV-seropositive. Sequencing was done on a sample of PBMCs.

In DNA, the CDR3 is TGTGCCAGCAGTTTACGTGGACAGGGGATCGGTCAGCCCCAGCATTTT. Its protein product is CASSLRGQGIGQPQHF. The chain carries TRBV28 and TRBJ1-5, with 9 bases that match TRBD1. This CDR3 region has 16 residues. The germline V gene encodes CDR1 MDHEN and CDR2 SYDVKM. The V and J ends lost 2 bases and 6 bases, in that order; junction bases with no gene match: 8.